Below, 18 T cell receptor beta chains from the same sample are listed, as sequenced in a study of blood T cell repertoires in COVID-19. The table came from immunoSEQ multiplex PCR; TCRdb's copy has only in-frame clones and leaves some out. In the table there are some 210,000 clones, 92% of which are singletons. What was sequenced was peripheral blood. The source is a man aged 25-45 years with acute or convalescent COVID-19.

The chain employs TRBV7-9 and TRBJ2-1; TRBD2 matches 9 bases. The CDR3 contains 13 residues. Germline CDR1 and CDR2: SEHNR and FQNEAQ (reference sequence). Trimming took 1 base from V and 15 from J; bases not matched to a gene: 7. CDR3 in DNA: TGTGCCAGCAGCTTAGTCGGGCTAGCGGGGATGTTCTTC. Amino acid sequence: CASSLVGLAGMFF.

The V gene is TRBV2, the J gene TRBJ2-5, with TRBD1 identical over 8 bases. Unmatched junction bases numbered 16, after V lost 5 bases and J lost 5 bases. This CDR3 is built from 17 residues. In germline, CDR1 is SNHLY, CDR2 FYNNEI. The CDR3 DNA is TGTGCCAGCAGTAACCCCATAATCCAGGGGGCTGGGGAGACCCAGTACTTC. As protein: CASSNPIIQGAGETQYF.

This chain links TRBV3-1 (or the pseudogene TRBV3-2) with TRBJ2-5; 13 nucleotides match TRBD2. Germline lookup yields CDR1 LGHDT and CDR2 YNNKEL (reference sequence). V lost 2 bases and J lost 5; bases outside the gene matches: 2. The CDR3 is made up of 15 amino acids. CDR3 residues: CASSQTSGGGETQYF. The CDR3 DNA follows: TGTGCCAGCAGCCAAACTAGCGGGGGGGGCGAGACCCAGTACTTC.

In its sample, this clone was seen once. This chain joins TRBV9 and TRBJ2-3, with D unclear. The CDR3 spans 12 residues. Trimming removed 2 bases from V and 5 bases from J, with 6 bases in between. Germline V gives CDR1 SGDLS, CDR2 YYNGEE. The CDR3 here is CASSVQEDTQYF. In DNA, the CDR3 is TGTGCCAGCAGCGTTCAGGAAGATACGCAGTATTTT.

This clone is a singleton in its sample. This chain links TRBV28 with TRBJ1-2; D might be TRBD1 (5 bases). Germline values: CDR1 MDHEN, CDR2 SYDVKM. CDR3 size: 13 residues. V shed 5 bases and J shed 7 bases, with 14 bases lying between them. The CDR3 region has the DNA TGTGCCAGCAGTGGGGGGGGACTCGCTGGCTACACCTTC. It codes for CASSGGGLAGYTF.

This clone was found once. This chain uses TRBV5-6 with TRBJ2-7, with TRBD1 as a possible D gene (5 bases). Germline V gene sequence: CDR1 SGHDT, CDR2 YYEEEE. This CDR3 contains 14 residues. The ends were cut back, 0 bases at V and 1 base at J, with 8 bases in the middle. CDR3 coding DNA: TGTGCCAGCAGCTTGGCCCCAGGGTCCTACGAGCAGTACTTC. It specifies CASSLAPGSYEQYF.

This chain connects TRBV29-1 to TRBJ2-5; 12 positions agree with TRBD1. J was trimmed by 5 bases and V by 6 bases; bases with no gene match: 7. The CDR3 spans 14 residues. The germline gives CDR1 SQVTM, CDR2 ANQGSEA. CDR3 nucleotide sequence: TGCAGCGTCCGGGACAGGGGGCAGGGGGAGACCCAGTACTTC. Translated: CSVRDRGQGETQYF. Drawing the rest from reference TRBV29-1 and TRBJ2-5, the complete variable domain is SAVISQKPSRDICQRGTSLTIQCQVDSQVTMMFWYRQQPGQSLTLIATANQGSEATYESGFVIDKFPISRPNLTFSTLTVSNMSPEDSSIYLCSVRDRGQGETQYFGPGTRLLVL.

The V and J genes are TRBV25-1 and TRBJ1-2, with 7 bases lining up with TRBD1. After removal of 8 bases from V and 5 bases from J, the junction contained 14 bases not matched to a gene. This CDR3 comprises 15 residues. Germline CDR1 is MGHDK and CDR2 is SYGVNS. In DNA, the CDR3 is TGTGCCAGCGCAGGGGGGACCCGGCAAGAGTATGGCTACACCTTC. Its translation: CASAGGTRQEYGYTF.

The chain recombines TRBV7-8 with TRBJ2-5; D possibly corresponds to TRBD2 (7 bases). The germline gives CDR1 SGHVS, CDR2 FQNEAQ. V was pared by 5 bases and J by 5 bases, with 21 bases between. The CDR3 contains 16 residues. The CDR3 nucleotides read TGTGCCAGCAGCATAAGCGGGGTGGGGGCCGCGGAGACCCAGTACTTC. Residues: CASSISGVGAAETQYF.

V gene TRBV29-1 combines with J gene TRBJ1-1, with D possibly TRBD1 on 5 matching bases. The CDR3 extends over 13 amino acids. Germline CDR1 and CDR2: SQVTM and ANQGSEA. Trimming stripped 6 bases from V and 1 base from J, with 12 bases between. The CDR3 DNA reads TGCAGCGTCAGCCGACAGAGGAACACTGAAGCTTTCTTT. It specifies CSVSRQRNTEAFF.

The rearrangement links TRBV28 to TRBJ2-7, with 16 bases that match TRBD2. CDR1 is MDHEN and CDR2 is SYDVKM in the germline V gene. V gave up 4 bases and J gave up 3 bases; unmatched junction bases: 12. The CDR3 spans 19 residues. In DNA form, the CDR3 reads TGTGCCAGCAGTTACCCGCGGGGACTAGCGGGAGGGAAGATCTACGAGCAGTACTTC. Translating gives CASSYPRGLAGGKIYEQYF.

The chain has TRBV6-4 and TRBJ2-7; 7 bases agree with TRBD2. The CDR3 is 15 residues long. V trimming: 5 bases; J trimming: 2 bases; junction bases outside the gene matches: 9. Germline V gene sequence: CDR1 MRHNA, CDR2 SNTAGT. CDR3 amino acids: CASSPGGESPYEQYF. The CDR3 DNA reads as TGTGCCAGCAGTCCTGGGGGGGAGTCCCCCTACGAGCAGTACTTC.

V gene TRBV19 combines with J gene TRBJ2-1, with TRBD2 identical over 10 bases. The CDR3 has 16 residues. Germline CDR1 is LNHDA and CDR2 is SQIVND (reference sequence). The ends lost 0 bases at V and 6 bases at J; junction bases unmatched: 5. CDR3 loop: CASSIEPAGGLNEQFF. The CDR3 nucleotides read TGTGCCAGTAGTATAGAGCCAGCGGGGGGGCTCAATGAGCAGTTCTTC.

The CDR3 is CASTFWPGQETQYF. DNA of the CDR3: TGTGCCAGCACCTTTTGGCCAGGGCAAGAGACCCAGTACTTC. This chain connects TRBV21-1 to TRBJ2-5; the table calls TRBD1, which could not be checked here. TRBV21-1 has pseudogene status. The CDR3 extends over 14 amino acids.

This chain connects TRBV3-1 (or the pseudogene TRBV3-2) to TRBJ2-7, with D perhaps matching TRBD1 (6 bases). Deletions cut 3 bases from V and 4 bases from J, with 16 bases between. The CDR3 totals 15 residues. Germline V CDR1 and CDR2: LGHDT, YNNKEL (reference sequence). This CDR3 is CASSQGTFSGYEQYF. DNA of the CDR3: TGTGCCAGCAGCCAGGGGACATTTTCGGGGTACGAGCAGTACTTC.

The CDR3 loop is CASSLKQGFISPLHF. The CDR3 nucleotides are TGTGCCAGCAGTTTAAAACAGGGGTTCATTTCACCCCTCCACTTT. The V call is TRBV27, the J call TRBJ1-6; 7 nucleotides agree with TRBD1. V lost 2 bases and J lost 9; bases outside the gene matches: 7. Germline V gene data show CDR1 as MNHEY and CDR2 as SMNVEV (reference sequence). The CDR3 covers 15 residues.

The rearrangement joins TRBV7-9 to TRBJ2-3; TRBD2 matches at 11 bases. Germline V gene lookup returns CDR1 SEHNR and CDR2 FQNEAQ (reference sequence). This CDR3 spans 15 amino acids. Trimming removed 3 bases from V and 3 bases from J; junction bases left unmatched: 2. Written as DNA, the CDR3 is TGTGCCAGCAGCTTCGGGACTAGCGGAACAGATACGCAGTATTTT. Translation gives CASSFGTSGTDTQYF. Using reference TRBV7-9 and TRBJ2-3 for the parts outside the CDR3, the full variable domain is DTGVSQNPRHKITKRGQNVTFRCDPISEHNRLYWYRQTLGQGPEFLTYFQNEAQLEKSRLLSDRFSAERPKGSFSTLEIQRTEQGDSAMYLCASSFGTSGTDTQYFGPGTRLTVL.

The chain couples TRBV28 to TRBJ1-1; 10 bases line up with TRBD1. Trimming took 5 bases from V and 6 from J; bases not matched to a gene: 9. This CDR3 is built from 15 residues. From germline, CDR1 is MDHEN and CDR2 SYDVKM. The CDR3 sequence: CASSGTGAAGAEAFF. The CDR3 nucleotides read TGTGCCAGCAGTGGGACAGGGGCGGCGGGCGCTGAAGCTTTCTTT.